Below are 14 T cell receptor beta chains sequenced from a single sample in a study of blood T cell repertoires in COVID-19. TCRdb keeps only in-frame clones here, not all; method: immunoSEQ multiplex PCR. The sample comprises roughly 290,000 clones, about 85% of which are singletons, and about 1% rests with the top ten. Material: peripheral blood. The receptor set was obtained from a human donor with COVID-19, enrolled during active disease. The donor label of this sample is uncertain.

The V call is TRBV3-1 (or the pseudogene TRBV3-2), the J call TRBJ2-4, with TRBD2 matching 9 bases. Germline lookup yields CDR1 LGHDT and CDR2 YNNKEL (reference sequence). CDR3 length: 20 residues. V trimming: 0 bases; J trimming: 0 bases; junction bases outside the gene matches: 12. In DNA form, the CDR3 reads TGTGCCAGCAGCCAAGATCTCATCAGGACTAGCGTTCTAGCCAAAAACATTCAGTACTTC. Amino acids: CASSQDLIRTSVLAKNIQYF.

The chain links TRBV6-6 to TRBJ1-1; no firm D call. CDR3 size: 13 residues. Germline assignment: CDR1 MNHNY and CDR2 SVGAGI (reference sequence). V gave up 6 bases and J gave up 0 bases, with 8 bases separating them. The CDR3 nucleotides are TGTGCCAGCAGCCTAGGTTTGAACACTGAAGCTTTCTTT. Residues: CASSLGLNTEAFF.

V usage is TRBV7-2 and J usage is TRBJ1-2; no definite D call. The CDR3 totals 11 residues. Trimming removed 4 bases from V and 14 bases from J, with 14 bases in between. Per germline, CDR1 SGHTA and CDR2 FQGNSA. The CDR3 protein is CASSSDWAGTF. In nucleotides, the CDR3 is TGTGCCAGCAGCTCGGACTGGGCGGGAACCTTC.

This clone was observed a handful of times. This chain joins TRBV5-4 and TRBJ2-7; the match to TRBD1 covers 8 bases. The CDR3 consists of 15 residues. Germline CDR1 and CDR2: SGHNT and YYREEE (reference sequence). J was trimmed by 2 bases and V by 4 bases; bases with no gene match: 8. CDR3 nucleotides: TGTGCCAGCAGCCTACGCGGACAGGGAGCCTACGAGCAGTACTTC. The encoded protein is CASSLRGQGAYEQYF.

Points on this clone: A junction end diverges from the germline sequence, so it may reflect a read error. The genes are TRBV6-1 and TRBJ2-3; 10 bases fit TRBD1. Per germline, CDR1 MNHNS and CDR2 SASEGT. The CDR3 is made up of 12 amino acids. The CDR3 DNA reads TGTGCCAGCAGTGAAGTGGGACAGGGGCAGAATTTT. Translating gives CASSEVGQGQNF.

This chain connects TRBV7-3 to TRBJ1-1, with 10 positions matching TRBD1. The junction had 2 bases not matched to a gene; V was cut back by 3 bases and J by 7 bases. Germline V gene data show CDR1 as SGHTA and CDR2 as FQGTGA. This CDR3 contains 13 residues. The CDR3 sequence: CASSFGDRGEAFF. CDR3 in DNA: TGTGCCAGCAGCTTTGGGGACAGGGGTGAAGCTTTCTTT.

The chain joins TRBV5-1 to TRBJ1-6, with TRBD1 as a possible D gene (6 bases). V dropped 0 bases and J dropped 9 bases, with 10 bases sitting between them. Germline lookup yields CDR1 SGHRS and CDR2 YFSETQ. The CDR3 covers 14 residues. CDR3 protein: CASSLGQELSPLHF. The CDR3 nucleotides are TGCGCCAGCAGCTTGGGACAGGAGCTTTCACCCCTCCACTTT.

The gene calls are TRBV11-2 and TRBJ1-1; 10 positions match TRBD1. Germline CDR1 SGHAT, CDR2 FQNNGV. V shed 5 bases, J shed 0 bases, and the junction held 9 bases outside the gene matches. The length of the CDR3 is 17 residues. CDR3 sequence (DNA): TGTGCCAGCAGCCTGCACGGGACAGGGGTATTGAACACTGAAGCTTTCTTT. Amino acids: CASSLHGTGVLNTEAFF.

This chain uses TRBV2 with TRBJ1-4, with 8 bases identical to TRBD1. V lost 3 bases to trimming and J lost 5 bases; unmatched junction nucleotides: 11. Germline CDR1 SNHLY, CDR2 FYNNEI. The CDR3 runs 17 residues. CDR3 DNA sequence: TGTGCCAGCAGTGAGAGAACTACGGGACAGGCGAATGAAAAACTGTTTTTT. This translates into CASSERTTGQANEKLFF.

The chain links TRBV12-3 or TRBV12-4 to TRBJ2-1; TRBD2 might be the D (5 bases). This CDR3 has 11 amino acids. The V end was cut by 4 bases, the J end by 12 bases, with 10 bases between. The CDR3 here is CASSSGSWQFF. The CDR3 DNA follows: TGTGCCAGCAGTTCGGGGAGCTGGCAGTTCTTC.

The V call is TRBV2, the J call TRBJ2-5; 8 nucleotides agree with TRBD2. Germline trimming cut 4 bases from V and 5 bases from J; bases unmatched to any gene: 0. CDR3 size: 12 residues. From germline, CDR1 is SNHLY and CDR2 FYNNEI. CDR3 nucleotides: TGTGCCAGCAGTGGACTAGCGGAGACCCAGTACTTC. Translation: CASSGLAETQYF.

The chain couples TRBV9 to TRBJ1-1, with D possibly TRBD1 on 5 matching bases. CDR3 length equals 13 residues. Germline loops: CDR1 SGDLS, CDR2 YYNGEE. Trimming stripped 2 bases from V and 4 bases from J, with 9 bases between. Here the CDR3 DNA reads TGTGCCAGCAGCGTCCAGGGAGGCACTGAAGCTTTCTTT. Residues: CASSVQGGTEAFF.

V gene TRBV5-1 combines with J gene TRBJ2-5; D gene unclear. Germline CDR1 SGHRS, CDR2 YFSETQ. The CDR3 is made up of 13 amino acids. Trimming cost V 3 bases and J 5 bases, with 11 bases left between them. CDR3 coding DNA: TGCGCCAGCAGCTACTCTAGTGCTGAGACCCAGTACTTC. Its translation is CASSYSSAETQYF.

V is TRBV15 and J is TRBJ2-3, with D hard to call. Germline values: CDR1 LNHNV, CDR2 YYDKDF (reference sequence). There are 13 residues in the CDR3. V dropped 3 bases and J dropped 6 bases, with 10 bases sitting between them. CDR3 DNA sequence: TGTGCCACCAGCAGGGGCAATTTGGATACGCAGTATTTT. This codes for CATSRGNLDTQYF.